The TCR beta chain under discussion was sequenced for a study of T cell changes during pregnancy in multiple sclerosis. The CDR3 is made up of 14 amino acids. After removal of 0 bases from V and 8 bases from J, the junction contained 9 bases not matched to a gene. CDR1 is GTSNPN, CDR2 SVGIG, per germline (reference sequence). The protocol was immunoSEQ multiplex PCR, while the TCRdb copy is restricted to in-frame clones and leaves out a portion. The sample lists around 61,000 clones, approximately 87% occurring once. This sequence was found in a human donor whose cells served as feeder cells for cultures in a pregnancy study. The J gene is TRBJ1-1, the V gene TRBV30, with 7 positions matching TRBD1. The source material was peripheral blood from another person, used as feeder cells. The CDR3 loop reads CAWSVGDSTLEAFF. CDR3 DNA sequence: TGTGCCTGGAGTGTTGGGGACAGTACCTTGGAAGCTTTCTTT.